The 30 T cell receptor beta chains given below trace back to one sample, sequenced in a study of CD8+CD57+ T cells in acquired aplastic anemia. Genomic DNA constituted the template upon which TCR beta VDJ and CDR3 profiling was performed. TCRdb re-analysed the reads in MiXCR, keeping a single row per CDR3 protein. This table has 400,000 to 450,000 distinct CDR3 sequences, roughly 68% appearing once. Sequencing input: sorted CD4+, CD8+, or CD8+CD57+ T cells (not recorded which) from PBMCs. All receptors derive from a human donor in good health, serving as a control.

This clonotype was seen repeatedly, ten times or more. In DNA form, the CDR3 reads TGTGCCAGCAGCCGACTTCGGACACAGACTAGCGGGGTTTACAATGAGCAGTTCTTC. It yields the protein CASSRLRTQTSGVYNEQFF. The chain combines TRBV7-9 with TRBJ2-1; 11 bases are a match to TRBD2. The germline CDR1 and CDR2 sequences are SEHNR and FQNEAQ (reference sequence). The length of the CDR3 is 19 residues. The junction had 16 bases not matched to a gene; V was cut back by 5 bases and J by 4 bases.

This clonotype showed up just once. The V call is TRBV7-8, the J call TRBJ1-6; tentative D call: TRBD1 (6 bases). V was shortened by 5 bases and J by 19 bases, with 21 bases between the two germline ends. Looked up from germline, CDR1 is SGHVS and CDR2 is FQNEAQ. The CDR3 totals 13 residues. The DNA for the CDR3 is TGTGCCAGCAGCCCGGACAGCGCAGATACGCAGCACTTT. Its translation is CASSPDSADTQHF.

The chain is built from TRBV7-6 and TRBJ2-5; D may be TRBD2 (5 bases). This CDR3 region has 11 residues. Trimming stripped 6 bases from V and 5 bases from J, with 7 bases between. CDR1 is SGHVS and CDR2 is FNYEAQ in the germline V gene. The CDR3 sequence is CASRPGETQYF. For the CDR3, the DNA is TGTGCCAGCAGACCGGGGGAGACCCAGTACTTC.

There are many counts of this clonotype. The chain joins TRBV7-2 to TRBJ2-2; TRBD2 might be the D (6 bases). CDR3 size: 16 residues. Germline CDR1 reads SGHTA; CDR2 reads FQGNSA. V dropped 5 bases and J dropped 3 bases, with 16 bases sitting between them. CDR3 in amino acids: CASSPTGGVYTGELFF. The CDR3 coding sequence is TGTGCCAGCAGCCCGACCGGCGGGGTTTACACCGGGGAGCTGTTTTTT.

The chain combines TRBV24-1 with TRBJ1-2, with D unresolved. Germline values: CDR1 KGHDR, CDR2 SFDVKD. V gave up 4 bases and J gave up 8 bases, with 7 bases separating them. The CDR3 totals 11 residues. DNA of the CDR3: TGTGCCACCAGTGACGTAGGGGGCTACACCTTC. This sequence encodes CATSDVGGYTF.

This clonotype has at least ten counts. The gene calls are TRBV19 and TRBJ2-3; no firm D call. The V gene lost 3 bases and the J gene lost 2 bases, with 12 bases spanning the gap. CDR3 length equals 15 residues. Germline V gene lookup returns CDR1 LNHDA and CDR2 SQIVND (reference sequence). The DNA for the CDR3 is TGTGCCAGTAGTATCGGTAATAGAGACACAGATACGCAGTATTTT. It codes for CASSIGNRDTDTQYF.

J is TRBJ2-3 and V is TRBV15; 13 nucleotides agree with TRBD2. Per the germline V gene, CDR1 is LNHNV and CDR2 is YYDKDF (reference sequence). V gave up 6 bases and J gave up 7 bases; unmatched junction bases: 7. The CDR3 consists of 15 residues. In DNA form, the CDR3 reads TGTGCCACCAGTACTACTAGCGGGGGGGCACATACGCAGTATTTT. Amino acid sequence: CATSTTSGGAHTQYF.

The chain couples TRBV6-1 to TRBJ1-5; D not resolved. This CDR3 is built from 11 residues. Trimming took off 4 bases at V and 7 bases at J, with 5 bases between the two ends. Germline CDR1 and CDR2: MNHNS and SASEGT. The CDR3, as DNA: TGTGCCAGCAGTGCCCGGCAGCCCCAGCATTTT. Its translation: CASSARQPQHF.

V is TRBV5-1 and J is TRBJ2-7, with TRBD1 matching 8 bases. CDR3 length: 14 residues. Germline V gene lookup returns CDR1 SGHRS and CDR2 YFSETQ. V shed 5 bases, J shed 5 bases, and the junction held 9 bases outside the gene matches. The CDR3 protein is CASRGGQVSHEQYF. CDR3 in DNA: TGCGCCAGCAGGGGGGGACAGGTGTCCCACGAGCAGTACTTC.

This clonotype was picked up many times. The J gene is TRBJ1-2, the V gene TRBV5-1; the match to TRBD1 covers 10 bases. The CDR3 length is 13 residues. Germline CDR1 and CDR2: SGHRS and YFSETQ. V dropped 8 bases and J dropped 4; count of bases not matched to a gene: 5. The DNA for the CDR3 is TGCGCCAGTTACCGGGACAGGGGCTATGGCTACACCTTC. It translates to CASYRDRGYGYTF.

Only a few counts were recorded for this clonotype. A read error is possible here, since a much larger clone lies one base away. The chain is built from TRBV7-8 and TRBJ2-7, with TRBD2 matching 7 bases. Looked up from germline, CDR1 is SGHVS and CDR2 is FQNEAQ. The CDR3 is made up of 13 amino acids. The CDR3 DNA is TGTGCCAGCAGCGGTTCGGGAGGCTACGAGCGGTACTTC. Its protein is CASSGSGGYERYF.

J is TRBJ2-2 and V is TRBV7-2; perhaps TRBD1 as D (5 bases). V was trimmed by 5 bases and J by 13 bases, leaving 23 bases between them. Germline-derived CDR1 and CDR2 are SGHTA and FQGNSA. This CDR3 comprises 15 residues. CDR3 DNA sequence: TGTGCCAGCAGCCGGCAGGGTGGTATTACCGGGCCGCTGTTTTTT. Translated: CASSRQGGITGPLFF.

The CDR3 here is CASGIEETQYF. Here the CDR3 DNA reads TGTGCCAGCGGCATAGAAGAGACCCAGTACTTC. The genes are TRBV7-3 and TRBJ2-5; no clear D gene. V was trimmed by 8 bases and J by 3 bases, leaving 7 bases between them. The CDR3 is 11 residues long. CDR1 is SGHTA, CDR2 FQGTGA, per germline.

This clonotype was picked up a small number of times. V usage is TRBV6-1 and J usage is TRBJ2-5; maybe TRBD1 (5 bases). Between the trimmed V and J ends, which lost 5 bases and 1 base, there was a span of 14 bases. CDR3 length: 15 amino acids. CDR1 is MNHNS and CDR2 is SASEGT in the germline V gene. CDR3 in amino acids: CASSSLLGLQETQYF. The CDR3 DNA reads as TGTGCCAGCAGTTCCCTATTGGGGCTCCAAGAGACCCAGTACTTC.

This clonotype was seen repeatedly, ten times or more. The chain employs TRBV12-3 or TRBV12-4 and TRBJ1-2; possibly TRBD1 for D (5 bases). V was cut by 0 bases and J by 3 bases, with 8 bases left in between. This CDR3 has 14 residues. This CDR3 is CASSLALTDYGYTF. The DNA for the CDR3 is TGTGCCAGCAGTTTAGCGCTGACAGACTATGGCTACACCTTC.

This chain joins TRBV2 and TRBJ1-1; no definite D call. There are 13 residues in the CDR3. Germline CDR1 SNHLY, CDR2 FYNNEI. Trimming took off 7 bases at V and 1 base at J, with 10 bases between the two ends. The CDR3 region has the DNA TGTGCCAGCACGCGGCGGGGGAACACTGAAGCTTTCTTT. Encoded protein: CASTRRGNTEAFF.

Comment on this clonotype: A junction boundary mismatches the germline segment, possibly from a read error. V and J are TRBV19 and TRBJ1-5; no clear D gene. Germline V gene data show CDR1 as LNHDA and CDR2 as SQIVND (reference sequence). CDR3 size: 14 residues. DNA of the CDR3: TGTGCCAGTAGTATAGGGGGTAGGAATTCACCCCAGCACTTT. Translated: CASSIGGRNSPQHF.

The CDR3 sequence: CASSARGLRASYGYTF. Written as DNA, the CDR3 is TGTGCCAGCAGTGCTAGAGGGCTCAGGGCTAGTTATGGCTACACCTTC. The rearrangement uses TRBV12-3 or TRBV12-4 and TRBJ1-2; the D gene is possibly TRBD1 (5 bases). Trimming removed 5 bases at V and 5 bases at J, with 21 bases between. CDR3 length equals 16 residues.

This clonotype has a count of ten or more. The chain recombines TRBV6-6 with TRBJ1-2; 10 bases agree with TRBD1. V trimming: 6 bases; J trimming: 6 bases; junction bases outside the gene matches: 13. Germline V gene data show CDR1 as MNHNY and CDR2 as SVGAGI (reference sequence). The CDR3 has 16 amino acids. The CDR3 sequence: CASSRGTGEGVHGYTF. The CDR3 region has the DNA TGTGCCAGCAGCCGCGGGACAGGGGAGGGGGTTCATGGCTACACCTTC.

Concerning this clonotype: The junction departs from germline at one end; a sequencing error may be responsible. The chain has TRBV20-1 and TRBJ1-2, with D maybe TRBD1 (5 bases). This CDR3 comprises 11 residues. Germline loops: CDR1 DFQATT, CDR2 SNEGSKA (reference sequence). The CDR3 here is CSARDPRGGSF. The DNA for the CDR3 is TGCAGTGCTAGAGACCCGAGGGGTGGCTCCTTC.

As for this clonotype: At one boundary the junction diverges from the germline segment, which might be a read error. In DNA form, the CDR3 reads TGTGCCAGCAGCTTCGGTGACACTGAAGCACTCTTT. Protein sequence: CASSFGDTEALF. The chain carries TRBV2 and TRBJ1-1; D ambiguous. CDR3 length: 12 amino acids. Germline CDR1 is SNHLY and CDR2 is FYNNEI.

This clonotype was observed at least ten times. The V call is TRBV3-1, the J call TRBJ2-7; D gene ambiguous. The germline V and J ends were trimmed by 2 bases and 5 bases, with 4 bases remaining between them. The CDR3 length is 11 residues. The germline V gene has CDR1 LGHDT and CDR2 YNNKEL (reference sequence). The CDR3 spells CASSQLHEQYF. The CDR3 DNA sequence: TGTGCCAGCAGCCAACTCCACGAGCAGTACTTC.

The V call is TRBV12-3 or TRBV12-4, the J call TRBJ2-7, with D perhaps TRBD1 (6 bases). This CDR3 is 16 amino acids long. Trimming cost V 5 bases and J 2 bases, with 19 bases left between them. CDR3 region: CASSMGHLEGPYEQYF. The CDR3 DNA sequence: TGTGCCAGCAGTATGGGACACCTAGAGGGTCCCTACGAGCAGTACTTC.

The chain employs TRBV9 and TRBJ2-5; 8 bases align to TRBD1. V lost 0 bases to trimming and J lost 12 bases; unmatched junction nucleotides: 10. The CDR3 covers 14 residues. The germline CDR1 and CDR2 sequences are SGDLS and YYNGEE. The CDR3, as DNA: TGTGCCAGCAGCGTAGTCAGGGGGCGAGTGGCCGAGTACTTC. This sequence encodes CASSVVRGRVAEYF.

The rearrangement joins TRBV5-6 to TRBJ2-3, with TRBD1 matching 10 bases. CDR3 size: 14 residues. The trim removed 2 bases at V and 6 bases at J, leaving 3 bases unmatched. Looked up from germline, CDR1 is SGHDT and CDR2 is YYEEEE. CDR3 loop: CASSFGTGADTQYF. The CDR3 DNA follows: TGTGCCAGCAGCTTCGGGACAGGGGCGGATACGCAGTATTTT.

About this clonotype: This CDR3 is missing its conserved last phenylalanine or tryptophan, likely due to a read error. The DNA is omitted, as the CDR3 cannot be located on it reliably, and the CDR3 follows TCRdb's listing. The chain links TRBV7-2 to TRBJ1-1. Germline V lookup: CDR1 SGHTA, CDR2 FQGNSA. The CDR3 sequence runs 13 residues, both termini included. The CDR3: CASRTDSYTQDFC.

The chain couples TRBV19 to TRBJ1-1, with TRBD1 matching over 8 bases. This CDR3 has 12 amino acids. The V and J ends lost 7 bases and 5 bases, in that order; junction bases with no gene match: 3. The germline V gene encodes CDR1 LNHDA and CDR2 SQIVND (reference sequence). This CDR3 is CASMTGVTEAFF. CDR3 nucleotide sequence: TGTGCCAGTATGACAGGGGTGACTGAAGCTTTCTTT.

This chain uses TRBV9 with TRBJ2-3; 11 nucleotides line up with TRBD2. V lost 4 bases to trimming and J lost 7 bases; unmatched junction nucleotides: 8. Germline V gives CDR1 SGDLS, CDR2 YYNGEE. This CDR3 comprises 15 residues. The CDR3 DNA reads TGTGCCAGCAGCCAACTAGCGGGGGAGGGGTATACGCAGTATTTT. Amino acid sequence: CASSQLAGEGYTQYF.

The rearrangement uses TRBV7-8 and TRBJ1-4; 7 bases match TRBD1. With V trimmed by 3 bases and J by 14 bases, 12 bases remained unmatched. The CDR3 loop spans 14 amino acids. Germline V gene lookup returns CDR1 SGHVS and CDR2 FQNEAQ. In DNA, the CDR3 is TGTGCCAGCAGCTTGACAGGGCTTGATGAAGAGCTGTTTTTT. Translation: CASSLTGLDEELFF. The variable domain in full, completed from reference TRBV7-8 and TRBJ1-4, reads GAGVSQSPRYKVAKRGQDVALRCDPISGHVSLFWYQQALGQGPEFLTYFQNEAQLDKSGLPSDRFFAERPEGSVSTLKIQRTQQEDSAVYLCASSLTGLDEELFFGSGTQLSVL.

The V gene is TRBV7-7, the J gene TRBJ2-7; D not resolved. The ends were cut back, 0 bases at V and 7 bases at J, with 10 bases in the middle. The germline CDR1 and CDR2 sequences are SSHAT and FNYEAQ (reference sequence). This CDR3 is built from 13 residues. DNA for the CDR3: TGTGCCAGCAGCTTAGCAATATACGGGGAGCAGTACTTC. Translating gives CASSLAIYGEQYF.